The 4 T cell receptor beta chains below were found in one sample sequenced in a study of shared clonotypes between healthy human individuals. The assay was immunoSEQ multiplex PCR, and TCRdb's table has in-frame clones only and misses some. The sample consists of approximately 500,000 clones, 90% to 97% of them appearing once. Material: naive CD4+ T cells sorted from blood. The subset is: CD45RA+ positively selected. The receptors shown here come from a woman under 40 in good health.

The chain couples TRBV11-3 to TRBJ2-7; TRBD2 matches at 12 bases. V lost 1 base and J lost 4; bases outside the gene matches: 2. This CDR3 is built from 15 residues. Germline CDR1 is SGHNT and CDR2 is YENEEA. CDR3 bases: TGTGCCAGCAGCTTAGGACTAGCGGGAGTGTACGAGCAGTACTTC. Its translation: CASSLGLAGVYEQYF.

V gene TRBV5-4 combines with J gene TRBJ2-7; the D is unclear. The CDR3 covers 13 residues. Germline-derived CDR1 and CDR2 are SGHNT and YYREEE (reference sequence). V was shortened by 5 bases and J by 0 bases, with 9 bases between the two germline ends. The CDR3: CASSSAISYEQYF. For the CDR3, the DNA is TGTGCCAGCAGTTCCGCGATCTCCTACGAGCAGTACTTC.

The CDR3: CASSDMTSGRFQFF. In nucleotides, the CDR3 is TGTGCCAGCAGTGACATGACTAGCGGGAGGTTCCAGTTCTTC. The chain is built from TRBV6-1 and TRBJ2-1; 13 nucleotides align to TRBD2. Germline values: CDR1 MNHNS, CDR2 SASEGT. V lost 3 bases, J lost 13 bases, and 6 bases stayed unmatched. The CDR3 spans 14 residues.

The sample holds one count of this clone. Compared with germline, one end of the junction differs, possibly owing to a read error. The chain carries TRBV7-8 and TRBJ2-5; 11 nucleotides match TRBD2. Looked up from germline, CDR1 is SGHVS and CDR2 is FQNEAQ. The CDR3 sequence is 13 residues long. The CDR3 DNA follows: TGTGCCAGCAGCTTAGGGCTAGCGGGAGGTGTCAACTTC. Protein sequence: CASSLGLAGGVNF.